This T cell receptor beta chain was profiled in a study of long-term antiretroviral therapy in people with HIV. Overall study results and limits: CDR3 lengths in HIV samples spanned a narrower range than controls.

Germline V lookup: CDR1 KGHSH, CDR2 LQKENI. Trimming cost V 1 base and J 2 bases, with 12 bases left between them. The CDR3 runs to 16 residues. Worth noting for this clone: Its antigen is unidentified.

At survey level, the immunoSEQ assay was run in its v3.0 version. The sequencing target was roughly 40,000-55,000 T-cell genomes per sample. Sequencing was performed with immunoSEQ multiplex PCR; in TCRdb, only in-frame clones are kept and a portion is missing. The table includes about 28,000 clones, 80% detected once. The material was unsorted PBMCs, obtained 0.3 years after starting antiretroviral therapy. V gene TRBV18 combines with J gene TRBJ2-1, with unresolved D. This sequence was found in a middle-aged man with HIV. The CDR3 loop reads CASSPRPNGAYNEQFF. CDR3 nucleotide sequence: TGTGCCAGCTCACCACGGCCTAACGGAGCCTACAATGAGCAGTTCTTC.